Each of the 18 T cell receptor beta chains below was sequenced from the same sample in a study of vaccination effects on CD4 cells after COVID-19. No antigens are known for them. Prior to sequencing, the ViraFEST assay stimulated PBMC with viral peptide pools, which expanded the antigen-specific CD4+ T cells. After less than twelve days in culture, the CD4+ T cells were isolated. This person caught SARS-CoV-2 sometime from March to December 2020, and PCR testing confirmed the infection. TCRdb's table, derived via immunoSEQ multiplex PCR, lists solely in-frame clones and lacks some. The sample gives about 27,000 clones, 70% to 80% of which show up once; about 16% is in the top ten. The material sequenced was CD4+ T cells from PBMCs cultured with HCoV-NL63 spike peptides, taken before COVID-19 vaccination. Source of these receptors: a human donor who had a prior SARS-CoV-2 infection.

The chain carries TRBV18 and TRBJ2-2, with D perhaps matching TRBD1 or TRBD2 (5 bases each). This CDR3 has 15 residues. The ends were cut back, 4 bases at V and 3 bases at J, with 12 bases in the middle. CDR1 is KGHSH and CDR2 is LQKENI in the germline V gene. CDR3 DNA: TGTGCCAGCTCACTCGGGACGGTGGACACCGGGGAGCTGTTTTTT. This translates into CASSLGTVDTGELFF.

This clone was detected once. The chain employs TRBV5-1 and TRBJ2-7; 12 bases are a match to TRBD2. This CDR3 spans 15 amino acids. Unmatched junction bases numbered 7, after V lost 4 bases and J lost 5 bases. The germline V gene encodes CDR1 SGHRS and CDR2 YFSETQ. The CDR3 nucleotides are TGCGCCAGCAGCAACCTAGCGGGGGGGCCCCACGAGCAGTACTTC. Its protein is CASSNLAGGPHEQYF.

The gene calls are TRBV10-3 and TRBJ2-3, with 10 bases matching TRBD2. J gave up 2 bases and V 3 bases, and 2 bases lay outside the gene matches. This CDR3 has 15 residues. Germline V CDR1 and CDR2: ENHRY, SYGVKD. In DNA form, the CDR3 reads TGTGCCATCAGTGATAGCGGGGGGCTCACAGATACGCAGTATTTT. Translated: CAISDSGGLTDTQYF.

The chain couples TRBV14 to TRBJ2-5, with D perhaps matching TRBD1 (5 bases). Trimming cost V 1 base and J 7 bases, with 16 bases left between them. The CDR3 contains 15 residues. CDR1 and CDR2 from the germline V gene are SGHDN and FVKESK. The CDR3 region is CASSQAGQTWGTQYF. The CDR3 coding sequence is TGTGCCAGCAGCCAAGCAGGGCAGACATGGGGGACCCAGTACTTC.

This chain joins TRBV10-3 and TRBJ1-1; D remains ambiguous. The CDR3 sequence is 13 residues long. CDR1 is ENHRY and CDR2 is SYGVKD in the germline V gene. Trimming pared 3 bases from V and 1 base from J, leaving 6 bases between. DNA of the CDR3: TGTGCCATCAGTGACACTCAGAACACTGAAGCTTTCTTT. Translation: CAISDTQNTEAFF.

CDR3 residues: CATSDTQKGRIGYTF. CDR3 DNA sequence: TGTGCCACCAGTGACACACAAAAGGGGAGGATTGGCTACACCTTC. The chain combines TRBV24-1 with TRBJ1-2, with D possibly TRBD1 on 5 matching bases. The CDR3 length is 15 residues. Germline-derived CDR1 and CDR2 are KGHDR and SFDVKD. Trimming took 4 bases from V and 7 from J, leaving 18 bases between them.

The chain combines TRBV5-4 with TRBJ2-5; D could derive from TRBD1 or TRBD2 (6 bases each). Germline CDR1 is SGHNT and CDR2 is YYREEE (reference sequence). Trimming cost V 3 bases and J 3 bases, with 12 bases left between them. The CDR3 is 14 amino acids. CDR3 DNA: TGTGCCAGCAGCTCCCGTAGGGGGGAAGAGACCCAGTACTTC. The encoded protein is CASSSRRGEETQYF.

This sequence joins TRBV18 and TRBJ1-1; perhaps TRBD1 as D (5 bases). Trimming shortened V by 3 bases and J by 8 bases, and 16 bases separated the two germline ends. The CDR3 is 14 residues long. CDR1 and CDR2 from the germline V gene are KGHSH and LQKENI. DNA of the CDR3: TGTGCCAGCTCACCTAGAGGTAGGGGCGGAGAAGCTTTCTTT. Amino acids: CASSPRGRGGEAFF. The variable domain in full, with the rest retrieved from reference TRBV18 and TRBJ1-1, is NAGVMQNPRHLVRRRGQEARLRCSPMKGHSHVYWYRQLPEEGLKFMVYLQKENIIDESGMPKERFSAEFPKEGPSILRIQQVVRGDSAAYFCASSPRGRGGEAFFGQGTRLTVV.

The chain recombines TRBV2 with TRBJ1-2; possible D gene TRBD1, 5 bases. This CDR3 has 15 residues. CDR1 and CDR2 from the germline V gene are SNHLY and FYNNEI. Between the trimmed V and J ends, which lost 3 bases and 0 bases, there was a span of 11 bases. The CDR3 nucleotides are TGTGCCAGCAGTGATGAGGGACTCCCTAACTATGGCTACACCTTC. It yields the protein CASSDEGLPNYGYTF.

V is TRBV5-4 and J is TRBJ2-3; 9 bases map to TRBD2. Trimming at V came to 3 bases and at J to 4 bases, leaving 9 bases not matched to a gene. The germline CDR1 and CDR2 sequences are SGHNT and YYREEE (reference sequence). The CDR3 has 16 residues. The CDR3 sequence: CASSSTSGGRADTQYF. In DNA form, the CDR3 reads TGTGCCAGCAGCTCAACCAGCGGGGGGAGGGCAGATACGCAGTATTTT.

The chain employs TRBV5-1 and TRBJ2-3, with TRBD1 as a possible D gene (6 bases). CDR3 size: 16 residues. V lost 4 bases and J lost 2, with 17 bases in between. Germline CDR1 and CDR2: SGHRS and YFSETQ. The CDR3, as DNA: TGCGCCAGCAGCCCCCAGACAGGTAGGGCCACAGATACGCAGTATTTT. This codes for CASSPQTGRATDTQYF.

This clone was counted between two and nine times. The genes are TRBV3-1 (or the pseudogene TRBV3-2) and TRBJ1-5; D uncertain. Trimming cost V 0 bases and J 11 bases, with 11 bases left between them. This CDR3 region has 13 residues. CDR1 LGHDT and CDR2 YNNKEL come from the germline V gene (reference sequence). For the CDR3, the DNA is TGTGCCAGCAGCCAAGATTCTGGACGGGCCCAGCATTTT. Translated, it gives CASSQDSGRAQHF.

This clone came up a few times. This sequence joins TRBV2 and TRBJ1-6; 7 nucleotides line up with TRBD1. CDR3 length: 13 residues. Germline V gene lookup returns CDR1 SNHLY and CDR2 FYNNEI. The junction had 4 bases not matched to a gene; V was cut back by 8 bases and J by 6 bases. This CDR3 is CASGGQPNSPLHF. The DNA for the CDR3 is TGTGCCAGCGGGGGACAGCCTAATTCACCCCTCCACTTT.

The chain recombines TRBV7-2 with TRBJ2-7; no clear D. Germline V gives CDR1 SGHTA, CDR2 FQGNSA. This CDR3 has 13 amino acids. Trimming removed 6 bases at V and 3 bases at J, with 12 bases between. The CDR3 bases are TGTGCCAGCAGTTTAAACCGGCACTACGAGCAGTACTTC. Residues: CASSLNRHYEQYF.

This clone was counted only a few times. Here the CDR3 reads CASSPRPKGRDSEQYF. The DNA for the CDR3 is TGCGCCAGCAGCCCCCGTCCGAAGGGGCGCGATTCCGAGCAGTACTTC. The chain links TRBV5-1 to TRBJ2-7, with D tentatively TRBD1 (5 bases). This CDR3 has 16 residues. The V end lost 4 bases, the J end lost 6 bases, and 23 bases lay between the germline ends. Germline assignment: CDR1 SGHRS and CDR2 YFSETQ.

The CDR3 region is CAQSRTGASYGYTF. CDR3 in DNA: TGTGCCCAATCTCGGACAGGGGCGAGCTATGGCTACACCTTC. V and J are TRBV30 and TRBJ1-2, with TRBD1 matching 9 bases. The germline CDR1 and CDR2 sequences are GTSNPN and SVGIG (reference sequence). J was trimmed by 4 bases and V by 8 bases; bases with no gene match: 11. This CDR3 contains 14 residues.

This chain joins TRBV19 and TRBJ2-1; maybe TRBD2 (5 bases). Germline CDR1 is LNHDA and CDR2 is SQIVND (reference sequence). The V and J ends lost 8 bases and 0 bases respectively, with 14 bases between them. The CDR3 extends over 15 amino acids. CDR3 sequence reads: CASARSGNSYNEQFF. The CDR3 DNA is TGTGCCAGTGCCAGATCCGGGAACTCCTACAATGAGCAGTTCTTC.

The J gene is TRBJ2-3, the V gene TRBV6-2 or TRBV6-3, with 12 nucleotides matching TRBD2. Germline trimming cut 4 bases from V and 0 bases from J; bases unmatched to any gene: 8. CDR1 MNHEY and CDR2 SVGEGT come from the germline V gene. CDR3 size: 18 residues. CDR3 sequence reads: CASSFSWTSGISTDTQYF. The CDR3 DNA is TGTGCCAGCAGTTTTTCATGGACTAGCGGGATTAGCACAGATACGCAGTATTTT.